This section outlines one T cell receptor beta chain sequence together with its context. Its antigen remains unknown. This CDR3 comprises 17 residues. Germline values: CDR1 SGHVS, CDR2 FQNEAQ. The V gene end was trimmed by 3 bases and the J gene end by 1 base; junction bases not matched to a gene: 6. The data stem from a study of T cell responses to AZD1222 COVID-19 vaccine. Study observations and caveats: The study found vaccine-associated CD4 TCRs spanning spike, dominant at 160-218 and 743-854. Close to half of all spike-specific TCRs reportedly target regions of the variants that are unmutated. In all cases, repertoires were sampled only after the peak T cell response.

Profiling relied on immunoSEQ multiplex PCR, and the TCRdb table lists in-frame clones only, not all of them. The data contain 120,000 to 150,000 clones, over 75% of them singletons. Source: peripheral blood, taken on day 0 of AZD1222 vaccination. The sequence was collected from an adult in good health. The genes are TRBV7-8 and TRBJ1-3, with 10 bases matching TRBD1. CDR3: CASSLGDRGLSGNTIYF. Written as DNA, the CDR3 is TGTGCCAGCAGCTTGGGAGACAGGGGGCTATCTGGAAACACCATATATTTT.